This TCR beta chain appears in the sequencing data of a study of blood T cell repertoires in COVID-19. As for the study in general: COVID-19 samples collected from the United States, Italy and Spain covered acute and convalescent phases. From T cells, B-cell-depleted T cells, or PBMCs came the material, which was cDNA or gDNA.

In the authors' workflow: Amplified reference gene primers provided the basis for estimating nucleated cell counts. Produced via immunoSEQ multiplex PCR; TCRdb's table is partial and in-frame only. V and J calls plus clone size are reproduced from that table; the DNA served to infer D and trimming. Here the sample spans 87,000 or so clones, around 87% being singletons. This CDR3 contains 15 residues. CDR1 MGHDK and CDR2 SYGVNS come from the germline V gene. V lost 2 bases and J lost 5, with 16 bases in between. The TCR sequence derives from a middle-aged man with acute or convalescent COVID-19. V gene TRBV25-1 combines with J gene TRBJ2-7; D is perhaps TRBD2 (6 bases). Sequenced: peripheral blood. As DNA, the CDR3 is TGTGCCAGCAGTGAAATTCAGGGACTTATTGACGAGCAGTACTTC. The encoded protein is CASSEIQGLIDEQYF.